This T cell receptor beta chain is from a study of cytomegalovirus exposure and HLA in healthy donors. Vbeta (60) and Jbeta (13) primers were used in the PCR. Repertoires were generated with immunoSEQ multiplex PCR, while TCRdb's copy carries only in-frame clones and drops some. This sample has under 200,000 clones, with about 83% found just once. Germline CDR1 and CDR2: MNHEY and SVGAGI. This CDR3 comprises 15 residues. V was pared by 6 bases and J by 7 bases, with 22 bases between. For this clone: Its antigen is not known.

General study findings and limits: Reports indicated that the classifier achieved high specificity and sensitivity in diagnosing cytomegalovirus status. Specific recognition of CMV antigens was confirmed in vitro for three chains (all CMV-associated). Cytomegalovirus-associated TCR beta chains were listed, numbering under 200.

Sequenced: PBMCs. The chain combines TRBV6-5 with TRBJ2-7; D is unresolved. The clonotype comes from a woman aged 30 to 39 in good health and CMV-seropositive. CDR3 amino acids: CASSPQVGASGEQYF. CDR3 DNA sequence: TGTGCCAGCAGCCCGCAGGTGGGTGCCTCAGGAGAGCAGTACTTC.